This TCR beta chain was observed in a study of cytomegalovirus exposure and HLA in healthy donors (dated by TCRdb to the late 2010s). Regarding the research as a whole: An earlier analysis of some 500 of the donors reported about 250 Gb of sequence data and around 110 million unique TCR beta sequences from some 180 million T cells. Every repertoire in the discovery cohort had been generated on one and the same sequencing platform. To predict cytomegalovirus infection status, the study brought together high-throughput TCR immunosequencing, statistical association of individual TCRs with disease status, and machine learning. Both class I and class II loci were covered by HLA typing, at four-digit resolution. A later genetic analysis used genome-wide SNP genotypes for about 60% of the roughly 700 donors, treating that subset as a discovery cohort. The T cell repertoires of several hundred subjects were profiled by immunosequencing and related to cytomegalovirus serostatus. The study was designed to test whether signatures of past pathogen exposure could be identified by cataloging public T cell receptors. Of the approximately 400 genotyped donors, 81% fell in the genetic ancestry cluster associated with self-reported Caucasian donors. Roughly 5 DR-DQ haplotypes were treated as single units for association and clustering because of strong linkage in the cohort. In a later analysis, previously published TCR beta repertoires from about 670 donors were re-analyzed and high-resolution HLA genotyping was added so that TCR occurrence patterns could be studied. Donor age, sex, ethnicity and CMV serostatus were compiled together with the repertoire data. Along with the approximately 650-subject first cohort, a separate validation cohort of 120 different subjects was used. An earlier analysis of approximately 640 of the donors applied high-throughput TCR beta sequencing to assess whether each TCR beta V gene segment acted as functional or pseudogenic. Typing coverage varied by locus: 629-630 donors for A, B, C, DRB1 and DQB1; some 520 for DQA1; more than 600 for DPA1; roughly 450 for DPB1. An early release that covered some 640 HLA-typed donors contained around 330 gigabases of sequencing data and tens of millions of unique TCR sequences. In the later analysis, no new phenotypic data were used to find candidate immune exposures; instead, reliance was placed on TCR beta sequences and their occurrence across donors. On average, roughly 250,000 unique TCR beta nucleotide sequences were sequenced per donor among roughly 430 genotyped donors of the cohort, with roughly 18% of those sequences being non-productive.

The cohort was made up of several hundred healthy bone marrow donors. At the time of sampling, all cohort members were nominally healthy, though unrecorded immune exposures were likely present. The donor was CMV seropositive and belonged to the group of 250 to 300 seropositive cohort members. A peripheral blood sample was collected from each donor, and TCR beta sequencing was performed on peripheral blood mononuclear cells. Genomic DNA was extracted from the blood cell samples with the Qiagen DNeasy Blood Extraction Kit. The germline V gene supplies CDR1 MDHEN and CDR2 SYDVKM. At the junction V is shortened by 5 bases and J by 8 bases, with 15 bases in between. The CDR3, cysteine through phenylalanine, is 13 amino acids long. The CDR3 DNA has 39 bases and is translated from base 1. The library was generated by the immunoSEQ multiplex PCR assay. For the multiplex PCR, a mixture combining 60 forward primers for TCR Vbeta segments and 13 reverse primers for TCR Jbeta segments was used. The CDR3 region of rearranged TCR beta genes was amplified from genomic DNA by a multiplex PCR assay. On the Illumina HiSeq System, the amplified TCR beta libraries were sequenced as 87-base-pair reads. The study's own analysis went as follows. A later analysis counted about 80 million unique TCR beta chains across the 666 repertoires, and some 11 million of these chains were shared by at least two donors. A nearest-neighbor algorithm error-corrected the raw reads and collapsed the reads into unique sequences, merging closely related sequences to remove PCR and sequencing errors. To assign V, D and J gene segments, CDR3 sequences were aligned to IMGT reference sequences. For a sequence to be retained, a match of at least six nucleotides to both a V gene segment and a J gene segment was required. Rearrangements were classified as productive when the CDR3 lacked stop codons and remained in frame with V and J, and all other rearrangements were classified as non-productive. Following IMGT convention, CDR3 was defined as the stretch from the second conserved V-encoded cysteine up to the conserved J-encoded phenylalanine. Sequences without an unambiguous match to a single V gene segment were excluded from the earlier analysis of approximately 560 of the donors. An earlier analysis of several hundred of the donors called V segments functional above 56.7% productive rearrangements and segregating when the between-donor standard deviation exceeded 5%. A statistical classification framework was developed to diagnose cytomegalovirus status using the catalog of TCR beta chain sequences. V and J gene assignment, in a later analysis, came from comparing TCR nucleotide sequences with IMGT/GENE-DB human TR gene sequences. In a later analysis, CDR3 sequences and most-parsimonious VDJ recombination scenarios were assigned using the TCRdist pipeline. In a later analysis, each TCR beta chain was defined by its CDR3 amino acid sequence together with its V-gene family, and reads lacking a unique V-gene family were excluded. A later analysis removed several hundred highly shared, low-generation-probability nucleotide sequences to deal with suspected cross-contamination and a sequencing artifact. In a later analysis, a clonal expansion index was calculated for each public chain from normalized within-repertoire ranks of inferred template counts. In a later analysis, generation probabilities were computed with a VDJ recombination model fitted to out-of-frame rearrangements, and the resulting probabilities were checked against IGoR. A later analysis scored TCR-TCR, TCR-HLA and TCR-CMV co-occurrence with hypergeometric tests, applying a repertoire-size bias correction to TCR pairs. A later analysis estimated false discovery rates by permuting HLA or CMV assignments 20 times. In a later analysis, co-occurring TCRs were grouped using DBSCAN, with TCRdist sequence similarity added in when clustering inside HLA-allele-positive subsets. For co-occurrence clustering, repertoires with fewer than 30,000 or more than 120,000 public chains were excluded, along with four to six repertoires with anomalous nucleotide sharing. TCRdb provides this immuneACCESS table in a form limited to in-frame rearrangements. Some clones are lacking; in checked studies, under half of them reflect an unresolved V gene, and why the rest are absent is not known. V, J and clone size were drawn from that table, and D and trimming were deduced from the DNA. A total of approximately 82,000 clones appear in this sample, roughly 9.1% of them only once. Around 24% of the sample belongs to the ten largest clones.

Concerning this clone itself: Its target antigen remains unknown. No base quality information exists; no much larger clone differs at one position.

Overall study results and their limits: According to the authors, the approach could potentially be generalized to other disease states and immunological phenotypes. Some IMGT-functional V segments, including TRBV6-2 and TRBV6-3, could not be distinguished by the 87-base-pair reads and were therefore excluded. Assigning TCR associations to individual alleles was difficult when HLA alleles, especially DR and DQ, strongly co-occurred. In a later analysis, HLA-associated TCR beta chains showed more clonal expansion and lower generation probabilities than non-associated chains that were equally common. A later genetic analysis associated a missense DCLRE1C variant with V-gene and J-gene trimming of TCR beta chains, and an independent cohort replicated the association. Correlated functional status among segregating V segments might reflect linkage disequilibrium, but an unknown experimental factor could not be ruled out. The sequencing pipeline was judged likely to have produced a cluster of highly shared sequence variants as a technical artifact. In a later genetic analysis, fewer N-insertions in productive TCRs were reported among donors in an Asian-associated ancestry cluster than the 666-donor mean. A further reported finding was that TCR beta sequences accurately predicted the HLA-A and HLA-B alleles for most subjects in the first cohort. In both the original and validation cohorts, the classifier was reported to diagnose cytomegalovirus status with high specificity and sensitivity. The study gave a list of some 150 TCR beta chains associated with cytomegalovirus. CMV serostatus was the only immune exposure information available for the cohort. The cohort was sequenced for TCR beta chains only, and without alpha or paired-chain data the features that could be detected were limited. Most TCR sequences were observed very rarely across donors, whereas some public TCRs were present in many individuals. Most CMV-associated TCR beta chains appeared to be HLA-restricted in a later analysis, and the HLA associations seemed to be driven largely by CMV exposure. At a false discovery rate of 0.05, a later analysis linked under 20,000 TCR beta sequences to specific HLA alleles. The presence/absence analyses assumed that sequencing depth was roughly uniform across donors, and that assumption may not be true. In a later analysis, the rate of TCR association differed among HLA loci, with DRB1 alleles having the most associated TCRs and HLA-C alleles having the fewest. Because some donors lacked HLA typing at each locus, the association tests relied only on the typed subset. Because counts were too low, around 17 rarely observed V segments, including chromosome 9 orphons, were left out of the earlier analysis of roughly 600 of the donors. In a later analysis, several top co-occurrence clusters were reported to appear linked to parvovirus B19, influenza, CMV and Epstein-Barr virus. In an earlier analysis of 500 to 650 of the donors, most TCR beta V segments appeared in productive rearrangements about 87% or about 30% of the time, broadly matching IMGT annotations. In vitro tests confirmed that three of the cytomegalovirus-associated TCR beta chains recognize cytomegalovirus antigens.

The material sequenced was PBMCs. The TCR comes from a man in his 60s in good health and CMV-seropositive. This chain is built from TRBV28 and TRBJ1-2, with the D gene too uncertain to name. The nucleotide sequence reads TGTGCCAGCAGTGCCCCTAGTGTAACGGGCTACACCTTC. Protein translation: CASSAPSVTGYTF.